This T cell receptor (beta chain) was sequenced during a study of OX40 agonist ivuxolimab in advanced cancers. Study-wide context: Ivuxolimab was an agonistic, fully human IgG2 monoclonal antibody directed against OX40 (CD134), a costimulatory receptor. Intravenous ivuxolimab was administered to patients every 2 weeks at six dose levels: 0.01, 0.1, 0.3, 1.5, 3 and 10 mg/kg. Among the roughly 52 dose-escalation patients, approximately 20 had hepatocellular carcinoma, roughly 15 melanoma, 9 renal cell carcinoma and 9 head and neck cancer. A male proportion of nearly 85% and a mean age of around 60 years, ranging from about 20 to 85, were recorded for the dose-escalation cohort. Prior anti-PD-1, anti-PD-L1 or anti-CTLA-4 therapy was permitted, and checkpoint inhibitors had been received by roughly 40% of dose-escalation patients. Partial responses occurred in three dose-escalation patients: two with cutaneous melanoma and one with hepatocellular carcinoma. The point of sequencing TCRbeta in the periphery was to test whether ivuxolimab changed TCR sequence diversity and drove clonal T-cell expansion. The paper reports the monotherapy dose-escalation portion (N of about 50 patients) of the phase I ivuxolimab trial.

After removal of 2 bases from V and 10 bases from J, the junction retains 5 bases not matched to a gene. The germline V gene (reference sequence) provides CDR1 GTSNPN and CDR2 SVGIG. The CDR3 goes from the cysteine to the phenylalanine over 13 residues. The read is trimmed to its CDR3 DNA, 39 bases read in frame from base 1. What the authors observed across the whole study: Low levels of normalized T-cell clonal expansion were also seen in some patients who did not respond. Antigen specificity was not determined for the clonally expanded peripheral T cells. Partial responders in the 0.1-3.0 mg/kg groups had among the lowest normalized peripheral clonal expansion, especially among CD8+ T cells. Clonal expansion of both CD4+ and CD8+ blood T cells was observed from baseline to week 6 at doses 0.1 to 3.0 mg/kg. After ivuxolimab, more expanded clones were found on average in CD8+ T cells than in CD4+ T cells.

Regarding this clone: This receptor's antigen is unknown. No per-base quality is available; no much larger clone lies one base away.

Patients with autoimmune disease history or receiving systemic immunosuppression were excluded from the trial. Peripheral blood for TCR sequencing was drawn from every dose cohort at baseline, at cycle 4 day 1 and at cycle 7 day 1. Samples were obtained from an open-label, multicenter, first-in-human phase I dose-escalation trial of ivuxolimab. Adults with locally advanced or metastatic melanoma, renal cell, hepatocellular, or head and neck squamous cell carcinoma were enrolled in the trial. CD4+ and CD8+ T cells were sorted separately from peripheral blood before TCR sequencing. Genomic DNA was extracted from sorted cells for sequencing of the TCRbeta CDR3 region. TCRbeta CDR3 regions were sequenced using the immunoSEQ Assay. The source is immuneACCESS, and TCRdb retained only in-frame sequences with V and J called. Part of the clones is not carried over; for the studies checked, unresolved V genes explain less than half of this, and the remainder is unexplained. This sample comprises over 25,000 clones, 60% to 75% of them detected only once. Roughly 12% of the sample comes from the top ten.

Sequencing was performed on CD4+ or CD8+ T cells sorted from blood, taken in a trial of the OX40 agonist ivuxolimab. The receptor comes from an adult with an advanced solid tumor such as melanoma, head and neck, liver or kidney cancer. The chain links TRBV30 with TRBJ2-4, and 10 junction bases match TRBD2. The CDR3 amino acid sequence is: CAWSKAGGSIQYF. The nucleotide sequence reads as follows: TGTGCCTGGAGTAAAGCGGGGGGGAGTATTCAGTACTTC. Here the CDR3 is joined to the reference TRBV30 and TRBJ2-4 genes, and the full variable domain is: SQTIHQWPATLVQPVGSPLSLECTVEGTSNPNLYWYRQAAGRGLQLLFYSVGIGQISSEVPQNLSASRPQDRQFILSSKKLLLSDSGFYLCAWSKAGGSIQYFGAGTRLSVL.